Here is one TCR beta chain with its context. One junction end does not reproduce the germline sequence, and a read error may be involved. The CDR3 has 12 residues. Germline V CDR1 and CDR2: MDHEN, SYDVKM. These data originate in a study of T cell changes during pregnancy in multiple sclerosis. Data came from immunoSEQ multiplex PCR; TCRdb stores just in-frame clones and leaves some out. Altogether about 27,000 clones are present, roughly 86% being singletons, with the ten largest covering less than 10%. This sample comprised CD8+ T cells from peripheral blood mononuclear cells, obtained in the second trimester of pregnancy. This receptor was identified in a female donor with multiple sclerosis, enrolled in a pregnancy study. The chain combines TRBV28 with TRBJ1-5; 8 bases are a match to TRBD1. CDR3 DNA sequence: TGTGCCAGCAGTACCCCGGGACAGGCTGGGTATTTT. Its translation is CASSTPGQAGYF.